This TCR beta chain was observed in a study of cytomegalovirus exposure and HLA in healthy donors. Whole-study results and caveats: The investigators catalogued 180 or so TCR beta chains as cytomegalovirus-associated.

The germline CDR1 and CDR2 sequences are SGDLS and YYNGEE. Unmatched junction bases numbered 6, after V lost 0 bases and J lost 1 base. The CDR3 length is 17 residues. On this clone: Its matching antigen is unknown.

This PCR relied on a set of 60 Vbeta primers and 13 Jbeta primers. Some clones are missing from TCRdb's copy, which holds only in-frame ones; the method was immunoSEQ multiplex PCR. The sample lists about 140,000 clones, roughly three fifths occurring once. This receptor was taken from a woman between 35 and 50 years old in good health and CMV-seronegative. The sequenced sample consisted of PBMCs. This sequence joins TRBV9 and TRBJ2-5, with TRBD2 matching over 10 bases. The CDR3 region has the DNA TGTGCCAGCAGCGTAGGGTGGACTAGCGGTGCCCAAGAGACCCAGTACTTC. As protein: CASSVGWTSGAQETQYF.